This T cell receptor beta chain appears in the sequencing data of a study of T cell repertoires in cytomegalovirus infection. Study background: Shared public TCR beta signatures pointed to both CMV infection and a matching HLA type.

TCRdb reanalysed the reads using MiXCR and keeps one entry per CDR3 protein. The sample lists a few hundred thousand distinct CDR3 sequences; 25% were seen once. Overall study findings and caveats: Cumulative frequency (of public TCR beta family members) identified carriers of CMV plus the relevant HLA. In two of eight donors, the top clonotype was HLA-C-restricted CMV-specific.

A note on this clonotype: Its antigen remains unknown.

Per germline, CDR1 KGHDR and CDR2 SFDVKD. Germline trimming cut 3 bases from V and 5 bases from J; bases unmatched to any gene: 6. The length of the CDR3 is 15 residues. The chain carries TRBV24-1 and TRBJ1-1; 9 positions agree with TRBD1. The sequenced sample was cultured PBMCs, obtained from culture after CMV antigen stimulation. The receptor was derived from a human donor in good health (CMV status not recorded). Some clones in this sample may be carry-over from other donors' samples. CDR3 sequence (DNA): TGTGCCACCAGTGATCCGACAGGGGGGACAACTGAAGCTTTCTTT. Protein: CATSDPTGGTTEAFF.